The source of this T cell receptor (beta chain) is a study of identifying expanded T cells in peripheral blood (dated by TCRdb to between 2018 and 2021). In terms of the full investigation: Four technical replicates, made by sequencing separate aliquots from the same pool of genomic DNA, were compared pairwise.

This clone appeared once. Its antigen remains undetermined. There are no base qualities to consult, and no much larger clone falls within one base. Reading from cysteine to phenylalanine, the CDR3 counts 15 amino acids. The only DNA kept is the CDR3, 45 bases in frame from the first base. CDR1 KGHSY and CDR2 FQNENV were looked up in the germline V gene. V and J lose 0 bases and 3 bases, and a span of 11 bases separates them. Overall study results and their limits: The binomial model flagged roughly 1.2 differentially abundant clones between technical replicates but around 15 over around two weeks and 19 over roughly 4 weeks. Variance in clone template counts between approximately 2-week samples significantly increased with total template count across all healthy donors. The beta-binomial model significantly reduced the number of clones called differentially abundant and the false-positive rate across all healthy-donor time intervals. The authors expected that over much longer intervals, such as months to years, biological variance in healthy repertoires might increase even further.

No immune events, such as infections, were documented for the healthy donors during the collection period. Blood repertoires from healthy donors were used as a training cohort for calibrating time-dependent variance in a beta-binomial model of differential abundance of T-cell clones. The training cohort was composed of roughly ten healthy donors, 3 female and 7 male. The donors were between about 25 and 70 years old, with an average age of about 47 years. Whole blood was collected from each healthy donor at three time points spaced roughly two weeks apart and obtained from a commercial supplier. For immunosequencing, genomic DNA was extracted from whole blood that had not been sorted. The immunoSEQ Assay, which relies on bias-controlled multiplex PCR amplification of genomic DNA, was used to profile TCRbeta CDR3 regions. The authors' pipeline ran thus. To quantify the absolute abundance of each unique TCRbeta CDR3 region, the sequences were collapsed and filtered. Differential abundance was tested with two models: a binomial (Fisher-equivalent) model and a beta-binomial model that adds time-dependent variance fitted from healthy donors. Clones with fewer than 5 combined templates were removed, and differential abundance was called for clones with a Benjamini-Hochberg FDR below 0.01. Using the form v = (b*log(k)+a)^2, the beta-binomial variance was modeled as a function of the total template count across the two samples. TCRdb provides this immuneACCESS table in a form limited to in-frame rearrangements. Some clones are lacking; in checked studies, under half of them reflect an unresolved V gene, and why the rest are absent is not known. Clonal size and the V and J genes are those of that table, whereas D and trimming came from the DNA. Recorded for this sample are about 91,000 clones; about 88% of them occurred a single time. Together, the top ten hold 3.5% to 5% of the sample.

This TCR derives from a person aged 18 to 70 in good health. The specimen was blood. The rearranged segments are TRBV16 and TRBJ1-2; the D gene is perhaps TRBD1, on 5 matching bases. The CDR3: CASSQSGEGDYGYTF. In nucleotides, the sequence is TGTGCCAGCAGCCAATCGGGGGAAGGAGACTATGGCTACACCTTC.